This section outlines one TCR beta chain sequence together with its context. This clonotype was recorded many times. Its antigen remains undetermined. No quality values exist for individual bases; no much larger clone is one base distant. The data are from a study of breast tumors, draining lymph nodes, adjacent tissues (dated by TCRdb to about 2016). Regarding the research as a whole: In breast cancer patients, the study compared the TCR beta repertoires of tumor, adjacent nontumor tissue and axillary lymph nodes. In human breast cancer, the study set out to evaluate how tumor, surrounding tissue and draining lymph node repertoires relate to one another and whether T cells may move between these sites. Study-wide conclusions, independent of this receptor: Tumor and nontumor tissue repertoires were significantly more similar in luminal-like than in basal-like breast cancer. Tumors showed preferential V and J gene usage, and their T-cell repertoire diversity fell below that of lymph nodes yet above that of nontumor tissue. A scenario in which most tumor T cells derive from the lymph node and then expand within tumor tissue was judged to be consistent with the data. The conclusion that tumor T cells originate in lymph nodes was presented as consistent with a hypothesis rather than as directly demonstrated.

The germline V end is reduced by 0 bases and the J end by 7 bases; junction bases left unmatched: 2. In the germline V gene (reference sequence), CDR1 corresponds to DFQATT and CDR2 to SNEGSKA. The CDR3 goes from the cysteine to the phenylalanine over 12 residues. The retained sequence is limited to the CDR3, 36 bases, with the frame set at the first base. TCRdb lists the instrument as Illumina HiSeq 2000. TCR beta chain libraries were generated through multiplex PCR amplification. The amplified TCR beta chain products were analyzed by high-throughput sequencing. TCRdb passed the public sequencing reads through fastp at Q25 and MiXCR, retaining productive beta sequences. Under each unique CDR3 protein, matching rows form one entry showing the most common genes and DNA. The sample profile shows tens of thousands of distinct CDR3 sequences; 23% of them were found once. The ten most abundant clones make up 6.5% to 8% of the sample.

This clonotype originated in a female donor with breast cancer. Some clones in this sample may be carry-over from other donors' samples. What was sequenced was breast tumor tissue. This chain joins TRBV20-1 to TRBJ1-2, and TRBD1 aligns with 7 junction nucleotides. The bases read TGCAGTGCTAGAGACCACAGGGGTGGCTACACCTTC. Its protein product is CSARDHRGGYTF.